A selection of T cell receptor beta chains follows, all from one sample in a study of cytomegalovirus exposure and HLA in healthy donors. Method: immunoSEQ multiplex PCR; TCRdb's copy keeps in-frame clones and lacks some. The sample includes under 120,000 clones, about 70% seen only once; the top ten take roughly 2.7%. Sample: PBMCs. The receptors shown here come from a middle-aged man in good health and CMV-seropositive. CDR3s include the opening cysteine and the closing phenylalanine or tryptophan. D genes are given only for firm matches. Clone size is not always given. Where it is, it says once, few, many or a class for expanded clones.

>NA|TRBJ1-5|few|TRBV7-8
TGTGCCAGCAGCCTAAACAATCAGCCCCAGCATTTT
CASSLNNQPQHF
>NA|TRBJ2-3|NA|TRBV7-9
TGTGCCAGCAGCCCCCGCCCCGGGTTACGAGATACGCAGTATTTT
CASSPRPGLRDTQYF
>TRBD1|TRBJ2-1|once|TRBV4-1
TGCGCCAGCAGTTACGGGGACAGGAGCTACAATGAGCAGTTCTTC
CASSYGDRSYNEQFF
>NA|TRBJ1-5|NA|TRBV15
TGTGCCACCAGCAGAGATGGACTCGGCAATCAGCCCCAGCATTTT
CATSRDGLGNQPQHF
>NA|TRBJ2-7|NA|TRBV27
TGTGCCAGCGGACGACAGGAATCCTACGAGCAGTACTTC
CASGRQESYEQYF
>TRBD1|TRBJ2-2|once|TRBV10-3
TGTGCCATCCCTGCGGACAGGGGCATCACCGGGGAGCTGTTTTTT
CAIPADRGITGELFF
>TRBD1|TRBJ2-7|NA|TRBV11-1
TGTGCCAGCAGCGCCCCCCTTTCCGCGACAGGGCGATCCTACGAGCAGTACTTC
CASSAPLSATGRSYEQYF
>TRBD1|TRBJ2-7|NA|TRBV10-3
TGTGCCTCGACACAGGGGACCGCCTACGAGCAGTACTTC
CASTQGTAYEQYF
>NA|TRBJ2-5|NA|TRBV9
NA
CASSADRGYFGETQYF
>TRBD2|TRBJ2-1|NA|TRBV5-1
TGCGCCAGCAGCCTCGGGACTAGCGGGTGGAATGAGCAGTTCTTC
CASSLGTSGWNEQFF
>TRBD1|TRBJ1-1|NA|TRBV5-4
TGTGCCAGCAGCTCGGGACAGGGTGATCCCACTGAAGCTTTCTTT
CASSSGQGDPTEAFF
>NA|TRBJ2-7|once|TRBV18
TGTGCCAGCTCACCGGCGGCAGGGAAAATCTACGAGCAGTACTTC
CASSPAAGKIYEQYF
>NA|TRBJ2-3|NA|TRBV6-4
TGTGCCAGCAGTGTGGAGTCGGCAGATACGCAGTATTTT
CASSVESADTQYF
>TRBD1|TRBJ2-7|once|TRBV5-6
TGTGCCAGCAGTGCCGGGACAGGGGTCTACGAGCAGTACTTC
CASSAGTGVYEQYF
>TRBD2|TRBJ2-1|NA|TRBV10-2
TGCGCCAGCAGTGATACAGCGGGGTCCTACAATGAGCAGTTCTTC
CASSDTAGSYNEQFF
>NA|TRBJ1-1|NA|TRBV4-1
TGCGCCAGCAGCCAAGTCTTCGAGGTGCGGAACACTGAAGCTTTCTTT
CASSQVFEVRNTEAFF
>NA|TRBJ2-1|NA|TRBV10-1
TGCGCCAGCAGTGAGCCCAGCGGGCTCCCTAATGAGCAGTTCTTC
CASSEPSGLPNEQFF
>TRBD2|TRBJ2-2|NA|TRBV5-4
TGTGCCAGCAGGGCGGGACTAGCGGGATCGAACACCGGGGAGCTGTTTTTT
CASRAGLAGSNTGELFF
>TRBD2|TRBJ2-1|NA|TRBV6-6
TGTGCCAGCAGCGGAGCGGGAGTAGGAATAAATGAGCAGTTCTTC
CASSGAGVGINEQFF
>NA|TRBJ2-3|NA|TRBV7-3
TGTGCCAGCAGCTTAAGGGGGGTGGCCCTCACAGATACGCAGTATTTT
CASSLRGVALTDTQYF
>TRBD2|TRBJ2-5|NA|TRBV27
TGTGCCAGCAGTTCGTCGGGACTAGCGGGCACCGGGGAGACCCAGTACTTC
CASSSSGLAGTGETQYF
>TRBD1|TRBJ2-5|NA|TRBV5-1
TGCGCCAGCAGCTCGACAGGGGGCTTCCAAGAGACCCAGTACTTC
CASSSTGGFQETQYF
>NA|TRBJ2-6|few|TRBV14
TGTGCCAGCAGCCAATCGGGCCTCTCTGGGGCCAACGGCCTGACTTTC
CASSQSGLSGANGLTF
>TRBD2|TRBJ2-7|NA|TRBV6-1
TGTGCCAGCAGTGAAATTAGCGGGGGGCATCCCTACGAGCAGTACTTC
CASSEISGGHPYEQYF
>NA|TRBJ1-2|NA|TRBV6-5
TGTGCCAGCAGTTACTCGGGGACAAGCTATGGCTACACCTTC
CASSYSGTSYGYTF
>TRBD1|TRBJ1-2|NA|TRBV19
TGTGCCAGTAGTCCCCTGGACAGGGAAGAGGGCTATGGCTACACCTTC
CASSPLDREEGYGYTF
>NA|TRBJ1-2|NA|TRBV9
TGTGCCAGCAGCGTACGGGGTACTAACTATGGCTACACCTTC
CASSVRGTNYGYTF
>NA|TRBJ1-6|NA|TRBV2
TGTGCCAGCACCAGATCGATCAGGGATTCACCCCTCCACTTT
CASTRSIRDSPLHF
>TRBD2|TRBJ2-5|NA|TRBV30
TGTGCCTGGAGTGTTGGGGGGAGGGTCCGGGAGACCCAGTACTTC
CAWSVGGRVRETQYF
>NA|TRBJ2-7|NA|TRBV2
TGTGCCAGCAGTTACTACTACGAGCAGTACTTC
CASSYYYEQYF
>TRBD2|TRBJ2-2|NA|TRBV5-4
TGTGCCAGCAGCCCCCAAAGCGGGGGGGATCTCGGGGAGCTGTTTTTT
CASSPQSGGDLGELFF
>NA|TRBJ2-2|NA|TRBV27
TGTGCCAGCAGTCCACGGACAGTGATAACACTTAACACCGGGGAGCTGTTTTTT
CASSPRTVITLNTGELFF
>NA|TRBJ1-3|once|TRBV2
TGTGCCAGCGGTAACAGGAGGGGAAACTCTGGAAACACCATATATTTT
CASGNRRGNSGNTIYF
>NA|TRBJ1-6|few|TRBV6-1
TGTGCCAGCAGTGAGTTGGCACAGATCTATAATTCACCCCTCCACTTT
CASSELAQIYNSPLHF
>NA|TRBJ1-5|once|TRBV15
TGTGCCACCAGCTCCCGCCAGGGGTACAATCAGCCCCAGCATTTT
CATSSRQGYNQPQHF
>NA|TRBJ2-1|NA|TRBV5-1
TGCGCCAGCAGCTTGGCGGATCGTTGGCTAGCGAGGTTTAACGATGAGCAGTTCTTC
CASSLADRWLARFNDEQFF